This T cell receptor (beta chain) was captured by sequencing in a study of cytomegalovirus exposure and HLA in healthy donors. General observations from the study: Reportedly, TCR beta sequences accurately predicted HLA-A and HLA-B alleles in most subjects.

The PCR had 60 Vbeta and 13 Jbeta primers. Only in-frame clones appear in the TCRdb table, and some are missing; sequencing was by immunoSEQ multiplex PCR. The repertoire has 90,000 to 140,000 clones, less than 85% of them found once; the top ten carry around 8.8%. CDR1 is KGHSH, CDR2 LQKENI, per germline. The CDR3 length is 14 residues. With V trimmed by 5 bases and J by 1 base, 1 base remained unmatched. About this clone itself: No antigen is known for it.

The clonotype was recovered from a man aged 40-49 years in good health and CMV-seropositive. The chain uses TRBV18 and TRBJ2-5; TRBD2 aligns across 10 bases. The sequencing input was PBMCs. The CDR3 loop reads CASSRTSGQETQYF. Written as DNA, the CDR3 is TGTGCCAGCTCAAGGACTAGCGGCCAAGAGACCCAGTACTTC.